These 10 T cell receptor beta chains originate from one sample sequenced in a study of chemoradiotherapy in HPV16-positive cancers. Produced via immunoSEQ multiplex PCR; TCRdb's table is partial and in-frame only. The table lists nearly 6,000 clones, around 73% of them singletons. Collection took place from a patient who underwent chemoradiotherapy. These receptors all come from a human donor with HPV-associated anogenital cancer.

The chain joins TRBV7-2 to TRBJ2-3, with D hard to call. This CDR3 has 13 amino acids. V lost 1 base and J lost 4, with 6 bases in between. CDR1 SGHTA and CDR2 FQGNSA come from the germline V gene. This CDR3 reads CASSLELPDTQYF. In DNA form, the CDR3 reads TGTGCCAGCAGCTTAGAACTACCAGATACGCAGTATTTT. Together with reference TRBV7-2 and TRBJ2-3, the CDR3 gives the full variable domain: GAGVSQSPSNKVTEKGKDVELRCDPISGHTALYWYRQSLGQGLEFLIYFQGNSAPDKSGLPSDRFSAERTGGSVSTLTIQRTQQEDSAVYLCASSLELPDTQYFGPGTRLTVL.

This rearrangement joins TRBV2 to TRBJ2-7; TRBD1 is a possible D gene (6 bases). In germline, CDR1 is SNHLY, CDR2 FYNNEI. This CDR3 has 17 residues. V was pared by 0 bases and J by 0 bases, with 15 bases between. CDR3: CASSEALQGSVSYEQYF. The CDR3 nucleotides are TGTGCCAGCAGTGAAGCGCTTCAGGGGTCCGTCTCCTACGAGCAGTACTTC.

The chain has TRBV21-1 and TRBJ1-5; TRBD1, as called in the table, went unchecked against the DNA. TRBV21-1 is a documented pseudogene. The CDR3 has 13 amino acids. The CDR3 protein is CASSDRGNQPQHF. CDR3 DNA: TGTGCCAGCAGCGACAGGGGCAATCAGCCCCAGCATTTT.

J is TRBJ1-5 and V is TRBV10-3; D remains ambiguous. The CDR3 covers 13 residues. Germline V CDR1 and CDR2: ENHRY, SYGVKD. Trimming removed 2 bases from V and 2 bases from J, with 4 bases in between. The CDR3 is CAISETGNQPQHF. CDR3 DNA: TGTGCCATCAGTGAGACAGGCAATCAGCCCCAGCATTTT.

The rearrangement uses TRBV9 and TRBJ1-2, with D tentatively TRBD1 (5 bases). Trimming cost V 0 bases and J 7 bases, with 13 bases left between them. Germline CDR1 SGDLS, CDR2 YYNGEE. The CDR3 runs to 14 residues. The CDR3 nucleotides read TGTGCCAGCAGCGTAGACGGGGCTTCTGCTGGCTACACCTTC. It specifies CASSVDGASAGYTF.

J is TRBJ1-1 and V is TRBV9; no reliable D call. Per germline, CDR1 SGDLS and CDR2 YYNGEE. This CDR3 is 13 amino acids long. With 2 bases removed from V and 1 base from J, the gap between germline ends came to 6 bases. The DNA of the CDR3 is TGTGCCAGCAGCGTCCACAGGAACACTGAAGCTTTCTTT. This sequence encodes CASSVHRNTEAFF.

The chain links TRBV5-1 to TRBJ2-3; the D gene could be TRBD1 or TRBD2 (5 bases each). Germline CDR1 is SGHRS and CDR2 is YFSETQ. Trimming shortened V by 0 bases and J by 2 bases, and 10 bases separated the two germline ends. This CDR3 comprises 15 residues. CDR3 in amino acids: CASSLVWGTTDTQYF. In DNA form, the CDR3 reads TGCGCCAGCAGCTTGGTATGGGGGACCACAGATACGCAGTATTTT. The full variable domain, in which reference TRBV5-1 and TRBJ2-3 provide the parts outside the CDR3, is KAGVTQTPRYLIKTRGQQVTLSCSPISGHRSVSWYQQTPGQGLQFLFEYFSETQRNKGNFPGRFSGRQFSNSRSEMNVSTLELGDSALYLCASSLVWGTTDTQYFGPGTRLTVL.

This chain connects TRBV19 to TRBJ2-5; D perhaps matches TRBD1 (6 bases). The CDR3 sequence is 13 residues long. Deletions cut 5 bases from V and 5 bases from J, with 12 bases between. CDR1 is LNHDA and CDR2 is SQIVND in the germline V gene (reference sequence). CDR3 sequence reads: CASSLTGRETQYF. CDR3 coding DNA: TGTGCCAGTAGTTTGACAGGACGGGAGACCCAGTACTTC.

Points on this clone: This sample also contains other DNA sequences that code for the same CDR3. This chain connects TRBV14 to TRBJ1-6, with D perhaps TRBD1 (5 bases). This CDR3 region has 14 residues. Looked up from germline, CDR1 is SGHDN and CDR2 is FVKESK. The V and J ends lost 1 base and 8 bases respectively, with 9 bases between them. Here the CDR3 reads CASSQGREYSPLHF. As DNA, the CDR3 is TGTGCCAGCAGCCAAGGCAGGGAATATTCACCCCTCCACTTT.

V and J are TRBV4-3 and TRBJ2-3; 7 bases match TRBD1. The CDR3 totals 15 residues. Losses at the gene ends were 5 bases for V and 6 bases for J; bases not matched to a gene: 11. Germline V lookup: CDR1 LGHNA, CDR2 YSLEER. CDR3 bases: TGCGCCAGCAGCTCCAGACAGGGCGGAGCGGATACGCAGTATTTT. Translating it yields CASSSRQGGADTQYF.